This TCR beta chain appears in the sequencing data of a study of blood T cell repertoires in COVID-19. Study-level information: Whether acute or convalescent, the COVID-19 samples came from the United States, Italy and Spain.

Original analysis: The assay estimated nucleated cells by amplifying reference gene primers. Clones were sequenced by immunoSEQ multiplex PCR, and TCRdb holds only the in-frame ones, with some missing. That table is the source of V, J and clone size, and D and trimming were worked out from the DNA. The sample lists 280,000 or so clones; around 91% were seen once. Participants' own reports of clinical history determined their cohort assignment. Trimming removed 0 bases at V and 4 bases at J, with 15 bases between. The germline gives CDR1 LGHDT, CDR2 YNNKEL (reference sequence). The CDR3 covers 16 residues.

Sequencing input: PBMCs or T cells enriched from blood (not recorded which). The receptor's source is a woman aged 18-30 years with acute COVID-19. The chain employs TRBV3-1 (or the pseudogene TRBV3-2) and TRBJ2-5; TRBD1 is a possible D gene (6 bases). In DNA form, the CDR3 reads TGTGCCAGCAGCCAAGATAATTGGGGGCAGGGAGAGACCCAGTACTTC. This gives the protein CASSQDNWGQGETQYF.